Listed here are 12 T cell receptor beta chains from one sample, sequenced in a study of T cell responses to AZD1222 COVID-19 vaccine. TCRdb keeps only in-frame clones here, not all; method: immunoSEQ multiplex PCR. The profile shows over 100,000 clones, approximately 86% of them singletons. The source was peripheral blood, collected on day 0 of AZD1222 vaccination. The source is an adult in good health.

This rearrangement joins TRBV6-1 to TRBJ1-1, with D possibly being TRBD1 (6 bases). V lost 2 bases to trimming and J lost 2 bases, with 9 bases between them. Per the germline V gene, CDR1 is MNHNS and CDR2 is SASEGT. This CDR3 has 14 amino acids. In DNA, the CDR3 is TGTGCCAGCAGTGAATGGACAGCCAACACTGAAGCTTTCTTT. Residues: CASSEWTANTEAFF.

The genes are TRBV6-5 and TRBJ1-2; no clear D. Germline values: CDR1 MNHEY, CDR2 SVGAGI. This CDR3 contains 14 residues. V dropped 5 bases and J dropped 0 bases, with 10 bases sitting between them. CDR3 DNA: TGTGCCAGCAGTCGGCAGTCTACTAACTATGGCTACACCTTC. Amino acids: CASSRQSTNYGYTF.

CDR3 sequence reads: CASSPGGGGYGYTF. Here the CDR3 DNA reads TGTGCCAGCAGTCCCGGAGGGGGAGGCTATGGCTACACCTTC. The chain couples TRBV7-9 to TRBJ1-2; TRBD1 might be the D (6 bases). V was shortened by 6 bases and J by 4 bases, with 15 bases between the two germline ends. The CDR3 totals 14 residues. Germline V CDR1 and CDR2: SEHNR, FQNEAQ (reference sequence).

This chain uses TRBV3-1 (or the pseudogene TRBV3-2) with TRBJ2-7; weak D call: TRBD1 (5 bases). Trimming removed 0 bases at V and 7 bases at J, with 13 bases between. Germline CDR1 reads LGHDT; CDR2 reads YNNKEL (reference sequence). CDR3 length: 14 amino acids. The CDR3 protein is CASSQEAGPSEQYF. The CDR3 DNA is TGTGCCAGCAGCCAAGAGGCAGGGCCTAGTGAGCAGTACTTC.

This clone was observed a single time. The chain employs TRBV27 and TRBJ1-5; 9 bases fit TRBD1. Germline-derived CDR1 and CDR2 are MNHEY and SMNVEV (reference sequence). After removal of 5 bases from V and 4 bases from J, the junction contained 3 bases not matched to a gene. This CDR3 comprises 14 residues. The CDR3 loop is CASSPGTGNQPQHF. CDR3 sequence (DNA): TGTGCCAGCAGTCCAGGGACAGGGAATCAGCCCCAGCATTTT.

This chain joins TRBV3-1 (or the pseudogene TRBV3-2) and TRBJ2-2; TRBD2 might be the D (5 bases). V was shortened by 4 bases and J by 3 bases, with 15 bases between the two germline ends. The germline V gene has CDR1 LGHDT and CDR2 YNNKEL (reference sequence). The CDR3 runs 16 residues. In DNA, the CDR3 is TGTGCCAGCAGCCCTGTTGTGAAAGCGGACACCGGGGAGCTGTTTTTT. Protein: CASSPVVKADTGELFF.

The chain employs TRBV19 and TRBJ1-5; 7 nucleotides line up with TRBD1. CDR1 is LNHDA, CDR2 SQIVND, per germline (reference sequence). The CDR3 has 16 residues. J was trimmed by 4 bases and V by 7 bases; bases with no gene match: 13. The CDR3 is CASISRAQGGNQPQHF. DNA for the CDR3: TGTGCCAGTATAAGTCGTGCCCAGGGGGGGAATCAGCCCCAGCATTTT.

CDR3 nucleotides: TGCGCCAGCACAGAGTCCGGGACTAGCGGATACAATGAGCAGTTCTTC. Protein product: CASTESGTSGYNEQFF. The V and J genes are TRBV10-1 and TRBJ2-1; TRBD2 aligns across 11 bases. V was clipped by 7 bases and J by 4 bases; unmatched bases: 9. CDR3 length: 16 residues. CDR1 WNHNN and CDR2 SYGVQD come from the germline V gene (reference sequence).

The rearrangement links TRBV28 to TRBJ1-5; D call uncertain. Between the trimmed V and J ends, which lost 6 bases and 2 bases, there was a span of 17 bases. Germline lookup yields CDR1 MDHEN and CDR2 SYDVKM. This CDR3 has 16 amino acids. The CDR3 reads CASRLLLGVRNQPQHF. The CDR3 DNA sequence: TGTGCCAGCAGGCTCCTCCTCGGGGTTCGCAATCAGCCCCAGCATTTT.

This chain links TRBV5-1 with TRBJ2-1, with TRBD2 matching over 7 bases. The CDR3 runs to 14 residues. Germline V gives CDR1 SGHRS, CDR2 YFSETQ. Trimming cost V 0 bases and J 8 bases; bases outside gene matches: 5. This CDR3 reads CASSLEGGRYEQFF. CDR3 in DNA: TGCGCCAGCAGCTTGGAGGGAGGGAGGTATGAGCAGTTCTTC.

This clone was picked up a small number of times. The CDR3 nucleotides read TGTGCCAGCAACCAGGTACTCATGAACACTGAAGCTTTCTTT. Amino acid sequence: CASNQVLMNTEAFF. The chain combines TRBV2 with TRBJ1-1, with unresolved D. This CDR3 comprises 14 residues. V lost 7 bases, J lost 0 bases, and 12 bases lay in between. The germline CDR1 and CDR2 sequences are SNHLY and FYNNEI.

The count of this clone is one. The V call is TRBV7-3, the J call TRBJ2-2, with TRBD1 matching over 9 bases. The CDR3 loop spans 17 amino acids. V gave up 5 bases and J gave up 1 base; unmatched junction bases: 8. Per germline, CDR1 SGHTA and CDR2 FQGTGA. Written as DNA, the CDR3 is TGTGCCAGCAGCCTACCCCCGGGACAGGGGAACACCGGGGAGCTGTTTTTT. It is translated as CASSLPPGQGNTGELFF.